This TCR beta chain was identified during a study of identical twins. Study-level results: Compared with models, monozygotic twins showed more out-of-frame TCR alpha sharing.

This clonotype has just a few counts. Antigen: not known. After template switching added a universal primer site, the resulting cDNA carried unique molecular identifiers. In TCRdb, the 5' RACE reads were re-called with MiXCR into one record per CDR3 protein. The sample records 1.5 million to 2 million distinct CDR3 sequences, 25% to 35% being singletons. V was pared by 8 bases and J by 4 bases, with 12 bases of the junction left unmatched. CDR3 length: 16 residues. The origin of this receptor is a newborn girl in good health. This chain uses TRBV12-3 or TRBV12-4 with TRBJ2-3; 10 positions agree with TRBD2. The sample was cord blood. Here the CDR3 DNA reads TGTGCCAGCGTCAGCGGGGGGGCCGATAACGCAGATACGCAGTATTTT. Its translation: CASVSGGADNADTQYF.